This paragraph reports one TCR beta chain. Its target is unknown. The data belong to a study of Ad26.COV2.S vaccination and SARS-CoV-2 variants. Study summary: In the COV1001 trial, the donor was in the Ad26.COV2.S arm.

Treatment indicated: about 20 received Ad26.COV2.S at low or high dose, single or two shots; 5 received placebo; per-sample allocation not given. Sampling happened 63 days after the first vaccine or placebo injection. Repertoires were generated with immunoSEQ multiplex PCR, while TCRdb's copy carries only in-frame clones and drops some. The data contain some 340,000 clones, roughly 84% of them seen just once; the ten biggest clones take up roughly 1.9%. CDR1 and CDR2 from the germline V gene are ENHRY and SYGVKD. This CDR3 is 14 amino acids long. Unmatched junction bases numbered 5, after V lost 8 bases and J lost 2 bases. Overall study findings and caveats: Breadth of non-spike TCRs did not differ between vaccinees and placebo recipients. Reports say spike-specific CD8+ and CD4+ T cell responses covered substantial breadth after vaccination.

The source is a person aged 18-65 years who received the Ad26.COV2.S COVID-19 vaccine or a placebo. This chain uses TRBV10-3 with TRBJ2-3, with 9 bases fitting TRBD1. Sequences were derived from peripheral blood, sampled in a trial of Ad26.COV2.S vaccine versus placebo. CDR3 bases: TGTGCCATCTCCCGGACAGGGGCCACAGATACGCAGTATTTT. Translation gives CAISRTGATDTQYF.